The TCR beta chain described here comes from a study of CD4+ T cells in melanoma. From germline, CDR1 is GTSNPN and CDR2 SVGIG (reference sequence). This CDR3 is built from 13 residues. V was shortened by 4 bases and J by 11 bases, with 20 bases between the two germline ends. General study points: Neoantigen-specific CD4+ T cells in melanoma reportedly had diverse differentiation states. A reported correlation linked neoantigen-specific CD4+ T cells to CD8+, macrophage and B cell function.

Profiled with immunoSEQ multiplex PCR; TCRdb holds only in-frame clones, not every one. The sample has about 11,000 clones, roughly three fifths seen once; the top ten hold approximately 9%. Comments on this clone: Its matching antigen is unknown.

The chain couples TRBV30 to TRBJ1-1; D call uncertain. The sequence came from a human donor with melanoma. The sample comprised cells from a culture (not recorded whether cultured in vitro). The chain's CDR3 is CAWTRWRELGAFF. DNA for the CDR3: TGTGCCTGGACCAGATGGAGGGAGCTTGGGGCTTTCTTT.